The rows below give T cell receptor beta chains drawn from one sample of a study of blood T cell repertoires in COVID-19. Clones were read by immunoSEQ multiplex PCR, and TCRdb kept only the in-frame ones, dropping some. The table lists more than 85,000 clones, around nine tenths of them singletons. The sequenced sample was peripheral blood. These receptors all stem from a man aged 50-60 years with COVID-19, enrolled during active disease. Each CDR3 is given with its conserved first and last residue. The order of the fields is V gene, D gene, clone size, J gene, CDR3 protein, CDR3 DNA. The D gene is left open where the match is weak. Clone size is stated in some rows and not others, as once, few, many or a class when expanded.

>TRBV11-2|NA|NA|TRBJ2-5
CASSLGQGWETQYF
TGTGCCAGCAGCTTAGGTCAGGGGTGGGAGACCCAGTACTTC
>TRBV11-2|NA|NA|TRBJ1-6
CASSSNGGSPLHF
TGTGCCAGCAGCTCAAACGGGGGTTCACCCCTCCACTTT
>TRBV25-1|NA|NA|TRBJ1-1
CASSESGGRRDTEAFF
TGTGCCAGCAGTGAATCGGGGGGGAGAAGGGACACTGAAGCTTTCTTT
>TRBV18|NA|NA|TRBJ1-3
CASSPEGPGDGNTIYF
TGTGCCAGCTCACCAGAAGGGCCAGGGGATGGAAACACCATATATTTT
>TRBV11-2|NA|once|TRBJ2-1
CASSLAGVSSYNEQFF
TGTGCCAGCAGCTTAGCGGGGGTCAGCTCCTACAATGAGCAGTTCTTC
>TRBV6-4|NA|NA|TRBJ2-6
CAINGGPLSGANVLTF
TGTGCCATTAACGGGGGGCCCTTATCTGGGGCCAACGTCCTGACTTTC
>TRBV2|TRBD1|NA|TRBJ1-4
CASRDPGTGREKLFF
TGTGCCAGCAGAGACCCCGGGACAGGGCGCGAAAAACTGTTTTTT
>TRBV7-3|NA|NA|TRBJ1-2
CASSLNSGNYGYTF
TGTGCCAGCAGCTTAAACTCAGGGAACTATGGCTACACCTTC
>TRBV5-8|TRBD1|NA|TRBJ1-2
CASSFRGNYGYTF
TGTGCCAGCAGCTTCAGGGGGAACTATGGCTACACCTTC
>TRBV5-1|TRBD1|once|TRBJ1-1
CASSRRTGGETEAFF
TGCGCCAGCAGCCGACGGACAGGGGGGGAAACTGAAGCTTTCTTT
>TRBV11-3|NA|NA|TRBJ2-1
CASTLRLVQYNEQFF
TGTGCCAGCACCTTGAGGCTAGTCCAATACAATGAGCAGTTCTTC
>TRBV13|TRBD1|NA|TRBJ1-6
CASSDLGQGNSPLHF
TGTGCCAGCAGCGATCTGGGACAGGGGAATTCACCCCTCCACTTT
>TRBV24-1|NA|NA|TRBJ2-2
CATSDPTRNTGELFF
TGTGCCACCAGTGATCCCACTAGAAACACCGGGGAGCTGTTTTTT
>TRBV18|TRBD1|NA|TRBJ1-1
CASSLGRTGLNTEAFF
TGTGCCAGCTCCCTAGGGAGGACAGGGTTGAACACTGAAGCTTTCTTT
>TRBV27|NA|NA|TRBJ1-5
CASSLGLAQPQHF
TGTGCCAGCAGTTTAGGGCTAGCTCAGCCCCAGCATTTT
>TRBV7-3|TRBD1|few|TRBJ1-1
CASSAGTGFTEAFF
TGTGCCAGCAGCGCCGGGACAGGGTTCACTGAAGCTTTCTTT
>TRBV30|NA|NA|TRBJ2-2
CAWKLLNTGELFF
TGTGCCTGGAAACTGCTGAACACCGGGGAGCTGTTTTTT
>TRBV28|TRBD1|NA|TRBJ1-1
CASSLEVRGTETMNTEAFF
TGTGCCAGCAGTTTAGAGGTTAGAGGGACAGAGACTATGAACACTGAAGCTTTCTTT
>TRBV18|TRBD1|NA|TRBJ1-4
CASSPGQGGEKLFF
TGTGCCAGCTCACCCGGACAGGGAGGTGAAAAACTGTTTTTT
>TRBV4-2|NA|NA|TRBJ2-7
CASSQERGPQMEQYF
TGTGCCAGCAGCCAAGAAAGAGGGCCCCAAATGGAGCAGTACTTC
>TRBV7-2|TRBD2|NA|TRBJ2-3
CASTSGGRADTQYF
TGTGCCAGCACTAGCGGGGGGAGGGCAGATACGCAGTATTTT
>TRBV11-2|TRBD1|NA|TRBJ1-4
CASSLTRQGSTNEKLFF
TGTGCCAGCAGCTTAACCCGACAGGGCTCAACTAATGAAAAACTGTTTTTT
>TRBV24-1|NA|NA|TRBJ1-2
CATSDTRVRGYTF
TGTGCCACCAGTGATACCCGGGTCCGCGGCTACACCTTC
>TRBV7-9|TRBD1|NA|TRBJ1-2
CASMAQGRISGYTF
TGTGCCAGCATGGCACAGGGGCGGATAAGTGGCTACACCTTC
>TRBV28|NA|NA|TRBJ1-6
CASSLAAGWVSPLHF
TGTGCCAGCAGTTTAGCGGCAGGGTGGGTTTCACCCCTCCACTTT
>TRBV21-1|NA|NA|TRBJ2-5
CASSKAGVDRGQETQYF
TGTGCCAGCAGCAAAGCGGGGGTGGACAGGGGGCAAGAGACCCAGTACTTC
>TRBV30|TRBD1|NA|TRBJ1-2
CAWSDREWSGYTF
TGTGCCTGGTCGGACAGGGAATGGAGTGGCTACACCTTC
>TRBV2|NA|NA|TRBJ1-5
CASRGAFREPQHF
TGTGCCAGCAGGGGGGCGTTCAGGGAGCCCCAGCATTTT
>TRBV6-6|TRBD1|NA|TRBJ1-2
CASSARQGLGYTF
TGTGCCAGCAGTGCTCGACAGGGCTTAGGCTACACCTTC
>TRBV14|NA|NA|TRBJ1-6
CASSQRTFDSPLHF
TGTGCCAGCAGCCAACGGACTTTTGATTCACCCCTCCACTTT
>TRBV30|NA|NA|TRBJ2-7
CAWSRAGKQYF
TGTGCCTGGAGTAGAGCAGGGAAGCAGTACTTC
>TRBV19|TRBD1|NA|TRBJ1-5
CASIDRGNQPQHF
TGTGCCAGTATTGACAGGGGGAATCAGCCCCAGCATTTT
>TRBV5-4|TRBD1|NA|TRBJ1-6
CASSNSRRTGSDSPLHF
TGTGCCAGCAGCAACTCCCGAAGGACAGGGTCTGATTCACCCCTCCACTTT
>TRBV2|NA|few|TRBJ1-6
CASRPGSEYSPLHF
TGTGCCAGCAGGCCCGGGTCAGAGTATTCACCCCTCCACTTT
>TRBV6-2/TRBV6-3|NA|few|TRBJ2-7
CASSSWGGGSSYEQYF
TGTGCCAGCAGTTCCTGGGGAGGAGGGAGCTCCTACGAGCAGTACTTC
>TRBV5-1|NA|NA|TRBJ1-2
CASAEGGANYGYTF
TGCGCCAGCGCCGAGGGGGGGGCGAACTATGGCTACACCTTC
>TRBV27|NA|NA|TRBJ1-5
CASSPGGVGNQPQHF
TGTGCCAGCAGCCCGGGGGGGGTAGGGAATCAGCCCCAGCATTTT
>TRBV18|TRBD1|NA|TRBJ1-1
CASSLSGGDTEAFF
TGTGCCAGCTCACTGTCAGGGGGTGACACTGAAGCTTTCTTT